Below, 15 T cell receptor beta chains from the same sample are listed, as sequenced in a study of T cell responses to AZD1222 COVID-19 vaccine (dated by TCRdb to the early 2020s). This sample's time point label indicates: baseline before first vaccination. The receptor library was made with the immunoSEQ multiplex PCR assay. TCRdb took this table from immuneACCESS and kept in-frame rearrangements with V and J called. Such tables lack part of the clones; where checked against another copy, unresolved V genes explain under half of the gap, and the rest is unexplained. For this sample there are 150,000 or so clones; 89% appear just once. The ten top clones hold approximately 5.1% of the sample. The sample in question was peripheral blood, obtained on day 0 of AZD1222 vaccination. All receptors derive from an adult in good health.

The gene calls are TRBV25-1 and TRBJ1-2, with 9 bases aligning to TRBD1. The CDR3 totals 15 residues. Germline CDR1 and CDR2: MGHDK and SYGVNS. The ends lost 0 bases at V and 4 bases at J; junction bases unmatched: 3. CDR3 residues: CASSEYTGQGYGYTF. CDR3 sequence (DNA): TGTGCCAGCAGTGAATATACGGGACAGGGCTATGGCTACACCTTC.

The J gene is TRBJ1-2, the V gene TRBV19; TRBD1 matches 7 bases. Trimming took 8 bases from V and 2 from J; bases not matched to a gene: 5. The CDR3 runs to 13 residues. Looked up from germline, CDR1 is LNHDA and CDR2 is SQIVND (reference sequence). The CDR3 DNA reads TGTGCCAGTCTGGGACAGCACAACTATGGCTACACCTTC. It specifies CASLGQHNYGYTF.

This clone was seen a handful of times. This sequence joins TRBV11-2 and TRBJ1-6, with D unresolved. CDR3 size: 13 residues. The germline V and J ends were trimmed by 0 bases and 6 bases, with 3 bases remaining between them. Germline CDR1 SGHAT, CDR2 FQNNGV. CDR3 region: CASSLDPNSPLHF. The DNA of the CDR3 is TGTGCCAGCAGCTTAGACCCTAATTCACCCCTCCACTTT.

V usage is TRBV7-9 and J usage is TRBJ2-7; TRBD1 agrees at 9 bases. Losses at the gene ends were 5 bases for V and 3 bases for J; bases not matched to a gene: 2. Germline CDR1 SEHNR, CDR2 FQNEAQ (reference sequence). The CDR3 covers 13 residues. The chain's CDR3 is CASSRDRDYEQYF. The DNA for the CDR3 is TGTGCCAGCAGCCGGGACAGGGACTACGAGCAGTACTTC.

In this sample, this clone turned up once. The V and J genes are TRBV4-1 and TRBJ2-5; 7 bases are shared with TRBD2. This CDR3 has 13 residues. Germline V CDR1 and CDR2: MGHRA, YSYEKL. V lost 6 bases, J lost 7 bases, and 8 bases stayed unmatched. As DNA, the CDR3 is TGCGCCAGCAGTTGGCGGGAGAAGGGGACCCAGTACTTC. This codes for CASSWREKGTQYF.

This clone was observed once. The chain has TRBV5-1 and TRBJ2-1; a possible D gene is TRBD2 (6 bases). The CDR3 length is 15 residues. From germline, CDR1 is SGHRS and CDR2 YFSETQ. V was clipped by 4 bases and J by 7 bases, with 18 bases between them. CDR3 sequence: CASSSQGAGLNEQFF. The DNA for the CDR3 is TGCGCCAGCAGCAGCCAAGGGGCGGGGTTGAATGAGCAGTTCTTC.

This chain connects TRBV29-1 to TRBJ1-5; D might be TRBD1 (5 bases). Germline V gene sequence: CDR1 SQVTM, CDR2 ANQGSEA. V was clipped by 6 bases and J by 7 bases, with 16 bases between them. This CDR3 has 13 residues. The CDR3 region has the DNA TGCAGCGTGTCGGGGGTCCCGGGACAGCCCCAGCATTTT. Translating gives CSVSGVPGQPQHF.

The chain links TRBV11-2 to TRBJ2-5; the D gene is possibly TRBD1 (6 bases). This CDR3 is built from 17 residues. Germline assignment: CDR1 SGHAT and CDR2 FQNNGV. V was clipped by 2 bases and J by 10 bases, with 26 bases between them. The CDR3 coding sequence is TGTGCCAGCAGCTTACTTCGATCTCTCGAGGGGGTCCGGAGCCAGTACTTC. Residues: CASSLLRSLEGVRSQYF.

The V call is TRBV19, the J call TRBJ1-2, with TRBD1 as a possible D gene (5 bases). In germline, CDR1 is LNHDA, CDR2 SQIVND (reference sequence). CDR3 length: 15 residues. V gave up 7 bases and J gave up 8 bases, with 23 bases separating them. The CDR3 region has the DNA TGTGCCAGTAATACTCATCCGGGGGGATTTGACGGCTACACCTTC. This sequence encodes CASNTHPGGFDGYTF.

This clone appeared a single time. The chain carries TRBV7-2 and TRBJ1-3; D not certain. Trimming removed 1 base at V and 3 bases at J, with 13 bases between. The CDR3 has 16 amino acids. CDR1 is SGHTA and CDR2 is FQGNSA in the germline V gene. Written as DNA, the CDR3 is TGTGCCAGCAGCTTAGTGCCTGCTGGTGGTGGAAACACCATATATTTT. Translating gives CASSLVPAGGGNTIYF.

V is TRBV9 and J is TRBJ2-7, with D hard to call. Germline V lookup: CDR1 SGDLS, CDR2 YYNGEE. The germline V and J ends were trimmed by 0 bases and 4 bases, with 11 bases remaining between them. The CDR3 loop spans 14 amino acids. The CDR3 sequence is CASSVAAESYEQYF. In DNA form, the CDR3 reads TGTGCCAGCAGCGTAGCTGCAGAAAGTTACGAGCAGTACTTC.

This rearrangement joins TRBV10-2 to TRBJ2-7, with 9 bases identical to TRBD1. After removal of 0 bases from V and 3 bases from J, the junction contained 3 bases not matched to a gene. This CDR3 has 15 residues. Germline values: CDR1 WSHSY, CDR2 SAAADI. CDR3 sequence reads: CASSESGQGFYEQYF. CDR3 nucleotide sequence: TGCGCCAGCAGTGAGTCGGGACAGGGCTTCTACGAGCAGTACTTC.

DNA of the CDR3: TGTGCCAGTAGTATCCGGGACAGGGGGCCGACTGAAGCTTTCTTT. The encoded protein is CASSIRDRGPTEAFF. The J gene is TRBJ1-1, the V gene TRBV19; TRBD1 agrees at 12 bases. CDR3 length: 15 residues. The germline V gene encodes CDR1 LNHDA and CDR2 SQIVND (reference sequence). J gave up 5 bases and V 3 bases, and 4 bases lay outside the gene matches. The variable domain in full, with the rest retrieved from reference TRBV19 and TRBJ1-1, is DGGITQSPKYLFRKEGQNVTLSCEQNLNHDAMYWYRQDPGQGLRLIYYSQIVNDFQKGDIAEGYSVSREKKESFPLTVTSAQKNPTAFYLCASSIRDRGPTEAFFGQGTRLTVV.

This chain connects TRBV6-1 to TRBJ2-7, with D hard to call. CDR3 size: 15 residues. Looked up from germline, CDR1 is MNHNS and CDR2 is SASEGT. V lost 3 bases, J lost 4 bases, and 16 bases lay in between. The CDR3 bases are TGTGCCAGCAGTGAGAATACGGTTAAAGTTTACGAGCAGTACTTC. The encoded protein is CASSENTVKVYEQYF.

V usage is TRBV7-9 and J usage is TRBJ1-2; D is unclear. CDR1 and CDR2 from the germline V gene are SEHNR and FQNEAQ (reference sequence). The length of the CDR3 is 14 residues. Trimming took off 4 bases at V and 0 bases at J, with 9 bases between the two ends. In DNA form, the CDR3 reads TGTGCCAGCAGCTCCGGGAAAGCTAACTATGGCTACACCTTC. Translation gives CASSSGKANYGYTF. Using reference TRBV7-9 and TRBJ1-2 for the parts outside the CDR3, the full variable domain is DTGVSQNPRHKITKRGQNVTFRCDPISEHNRLYWYRQTLGQGPEFLTYFQNEAQLEKSRLLSDRFSAERPKGSFSTLEIQRTEQGDSAMYLCASSSGKANYGYTFGSGTRLTVV.